This T cell receptor beta chain is from a study of blood T cell repertoires in COVID-19. Looked up from germline, CDR1 is MNHNY and CDR2 is SVGAGI (reference sequence). The CDR3 totals 15 residues. The V end lost 2 bases, the J end lost 0 bases, and 8 bases lay between the germline ends. Participants spanned ages about 18 to 89 years and resided in roughly 22 US areas. In Cohort 3, a recovered donor had either two negative PCRs, clearance, or symptom resolution. Original data processing: Estimated nucleated cell counts came from reference gene primer amplification. Sequencing used immunoSEQ multiplex PCR; TCRdb keeps in-frame clones, though not all of them. Clonal size and the V and J genes are those of that table, whereas D and trimming came from the DNA. Of more than 200,000 clones listed, about 93% are singletons.

The J gene is TRBJ1-3, the V gene TRBV6-6; D gene unclear. Sequenced sample: PBMCs or T cells enriched from blood (not recorded which). This TCR was recovered from a woman between 18 and 29 years old who had recovered from COVID-19. Written as DNA, the CDR3 is TGTGCCAGCAGTTACGGGGAGGTCTCTGGAAACACCATATATTTT. Its translation is CASSYGEVSGNTIYF.